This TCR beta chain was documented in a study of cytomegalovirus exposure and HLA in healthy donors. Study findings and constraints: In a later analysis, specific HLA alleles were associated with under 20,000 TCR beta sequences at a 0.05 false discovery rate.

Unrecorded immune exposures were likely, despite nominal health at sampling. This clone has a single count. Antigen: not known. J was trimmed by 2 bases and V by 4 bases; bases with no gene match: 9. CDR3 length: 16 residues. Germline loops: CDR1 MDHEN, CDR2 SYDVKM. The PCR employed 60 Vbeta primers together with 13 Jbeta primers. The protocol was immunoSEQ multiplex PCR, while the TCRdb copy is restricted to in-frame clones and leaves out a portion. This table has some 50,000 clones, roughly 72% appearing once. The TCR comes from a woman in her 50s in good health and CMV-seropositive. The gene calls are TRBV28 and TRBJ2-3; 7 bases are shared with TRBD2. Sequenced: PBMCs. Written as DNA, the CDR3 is TGTGCCAGCAGTTCCAGACTAGCCGAATACACAGATACGCAGTATTTT. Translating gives CASSSRLAEYTDTQYF.